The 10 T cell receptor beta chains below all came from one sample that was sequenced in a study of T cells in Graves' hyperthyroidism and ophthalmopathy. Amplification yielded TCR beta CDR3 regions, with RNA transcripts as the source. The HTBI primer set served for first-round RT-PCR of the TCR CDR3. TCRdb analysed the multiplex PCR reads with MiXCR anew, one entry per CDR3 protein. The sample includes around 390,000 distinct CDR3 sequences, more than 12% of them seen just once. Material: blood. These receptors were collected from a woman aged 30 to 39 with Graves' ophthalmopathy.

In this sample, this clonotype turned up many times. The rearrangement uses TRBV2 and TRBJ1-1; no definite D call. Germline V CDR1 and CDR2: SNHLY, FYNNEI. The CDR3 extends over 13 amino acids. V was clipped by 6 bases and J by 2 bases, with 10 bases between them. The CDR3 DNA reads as TGTGCCAGCAGCGTCAGACCTAACACTGAAGCTTTCTTT. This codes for CASSVRPNTEAFF.

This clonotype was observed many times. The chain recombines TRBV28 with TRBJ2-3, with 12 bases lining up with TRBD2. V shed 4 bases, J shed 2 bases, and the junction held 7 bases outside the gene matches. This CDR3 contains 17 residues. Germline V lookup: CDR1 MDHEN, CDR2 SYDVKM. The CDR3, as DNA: TGTGCCAGCAGTTCACTGGGGACTAGCGGGTACACAGATACGCAGTATTTT. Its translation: CASSSLGTSGYTDTQYF.

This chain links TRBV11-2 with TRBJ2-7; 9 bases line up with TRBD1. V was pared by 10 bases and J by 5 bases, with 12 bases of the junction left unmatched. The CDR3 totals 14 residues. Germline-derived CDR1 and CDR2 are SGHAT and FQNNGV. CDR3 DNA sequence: TGTGCCACTCAGACCGGGACAGGGAGCGACGAGCAGTACTTC. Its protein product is CATQTGTGSDEQYF.

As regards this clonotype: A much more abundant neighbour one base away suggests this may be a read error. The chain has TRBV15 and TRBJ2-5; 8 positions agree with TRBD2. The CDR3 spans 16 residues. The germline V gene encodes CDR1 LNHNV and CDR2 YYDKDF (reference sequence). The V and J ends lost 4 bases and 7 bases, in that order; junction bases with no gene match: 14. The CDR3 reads CATSISGTSSAGTQYF. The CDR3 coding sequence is TGTGCCACCAGCATATCCGGGACTAGTTCCGCGGGGACCCAGTACTTC.

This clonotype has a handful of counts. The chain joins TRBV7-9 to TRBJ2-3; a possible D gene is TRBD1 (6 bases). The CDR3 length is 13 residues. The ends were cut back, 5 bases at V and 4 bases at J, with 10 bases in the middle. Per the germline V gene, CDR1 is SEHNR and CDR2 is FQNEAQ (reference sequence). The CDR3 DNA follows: TGTGCCAGCAGCAGCCAGGGGTCAGATACGCAGTATTTT. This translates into CASSSQGSDTQYF.

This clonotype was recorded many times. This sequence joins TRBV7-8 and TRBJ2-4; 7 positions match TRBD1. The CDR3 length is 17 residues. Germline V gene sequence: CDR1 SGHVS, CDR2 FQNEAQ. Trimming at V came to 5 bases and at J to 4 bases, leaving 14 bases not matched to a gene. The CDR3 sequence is CASSVGVAGTAKNIQYF. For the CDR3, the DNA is TGTGCCAGCAGCGTGGGGGTCGCCGGGACAGCAAAAAACATTCAGTACTTC.

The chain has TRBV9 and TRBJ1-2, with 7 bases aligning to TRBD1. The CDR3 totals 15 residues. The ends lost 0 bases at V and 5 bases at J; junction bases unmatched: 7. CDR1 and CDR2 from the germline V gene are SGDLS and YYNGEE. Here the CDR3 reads CASSVEGQFSYGYTF. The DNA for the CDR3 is TGTGCCAGCAGCGTAGAGGGACAGTTTTCTTATGGCTACACCTTC.

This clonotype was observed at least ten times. CDR3 in amino acids: CASSLPGGAVYNEQFF. CDR3 nucleotide sequence: TGTGCCAGCAGTCTCCCAGGGGGAGCGGTCTACAATGAGCAGTTCTTC. V and J are TRBV28 and TRBJ2-1; TRBD1 matches at 7 bases. CDR1 is MDHEN and CDR2 is SYDVKM in the germline V gene. The CDR3 is made up of 16 amino acids. J lost 3 bases, V lost 5 bases, and 10 bases had no gene match.

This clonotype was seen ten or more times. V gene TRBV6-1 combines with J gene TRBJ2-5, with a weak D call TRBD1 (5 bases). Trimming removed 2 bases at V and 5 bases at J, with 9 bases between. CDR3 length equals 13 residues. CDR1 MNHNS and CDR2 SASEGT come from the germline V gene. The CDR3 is CASSEWTIETQYF. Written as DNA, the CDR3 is TGTGCCAGCAGTGAATGGACAATCGAGACCCAGTACTTC.

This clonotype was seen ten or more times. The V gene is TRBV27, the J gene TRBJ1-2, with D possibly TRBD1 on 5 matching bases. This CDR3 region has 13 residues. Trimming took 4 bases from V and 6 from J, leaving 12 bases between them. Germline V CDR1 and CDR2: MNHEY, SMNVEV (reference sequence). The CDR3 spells CASSSRGHNGYTF. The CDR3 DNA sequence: TGTGCCAGCAGTTCGCGGGGCCATAATGGCTACACCTTC.